The 7 T cell receptor beta chains reported below all come from one sample, sequenced in a study of CXCR3-negative and CXCR3-positive naive CD8 T cells. Study-wide points: CXCR3-negative naive cells had less hydrophobic TRB CDR3s than did CXCR3-positive naive cells.

No antigens are known for them. Libraries of TRB cDNA were made by 5' RACE and carried UMIs. Reanalyzing the 5' RACE reads, TCRdb keeps one entry per CDR3 protein, without DNA. Its table records 75,000 to 100,000 distinct CDR3 sequences. Sequenced sample: naive CXCR3+ CD8+ T cells from blood. The subset: CD45RO-CCR7+CD27+CD95- naive CD8+ T cells expressing CXCR3 (TNR3+). The receptors originated from a human donor in good health. Some clones in this sample may be carry-over from other donors' samples.

The CDR3 sequence: CATKEGEGTGELFF. The gene calls are TRBV7-9 and TRBJ2-2; TCRdb outputs TRBD2, but without DNA this stays unchecked. Per the germline V gene, CDR1 is SEHNR and CDR2 is FQNEAQ (reference sequence). The CDR3 is made up of 14 amino acids.

This chain links TRBV18 with TRBJ2-1; TCRdb's D gene call, TRBD2, goes unchecked for lack of DNA. Germline lookup yields CDR1 KGHSH and CDR2 LQKENI. The CDR3 consists of 15 residues. CDR3 loop: CASSPSGGAWNEQFF. The whole variable domain, remainder taken from reference TRBV18 and TRBJ2-1, is NAGVMQNPRHLVRRRGQEARLRCSPMKGHSHVYWYRQLPEEGLKFMVYLQKENIIDESGMPKERFSAEFPKEGPSILRIQQVVRGDSAAYFCASSPSGGAWNEQFFGPGTRLTVL.

V usage is TRBV7-8 and J usage is TRBJ2-3; the TCRdb D gene call, TRBD2, has no DNA to confirm it. This CDR3 comprises 18 residues. The germline V gene has CDR1 SGHVS and CDR2 FQNEAQ. CDR3 protein: CASTQPPRGGYITDTQYF.

This chain connects TRBV7-2 to TRBJ2-3; the D call of TRBD1 rests on TCRdb alone, since no DNA is present to check it. CDR3 length: 16 amino acids. Looked up from germline, CDR1 is SGHTA and CDR2 is FQGNSA. CDR3 region: CASSLEWGGVTDTQYF.

The chain combines TRBV29-1 with TRBJ2-7. CDR1 and CDR2 (germline): SQVTM, ANQGSEA. This CDR3 is built from 15 residues. The CDR3 here is CSAENHGGSSYEQYF.

This chain joins TRBV29-1 and TRBJ2-7. This CDR3 is built from 12 residues. Germline CDR1 and CDR2: SQVTM and ANQGSEA. CDR3 sequence: CSVVLWGYEQYF.

The chain employs TRBV24-1 and TRBJ1-1; the TCRdb call, TRBD1, lacks DNA for checking. The CDR3 is 14 residues long. Germline assignment: CDR1 KGHDR and CDR2 SFDVKD. CDR3: CATRATAKDTEAFF.